This TCR beta chain was obtained from a study of blood T cell repertoires in COVID-19. Study context: Sites in the United States, Italy and Spain provided acute and convalescent COVID-19 samples.

Produced via immunoSEQ multiplex PCR; TCRdb's table is partial and in-frame only. This table holds 270,000 or so clones, roughly 90% found once. Germline V gives CDR1 GTSNPN, CDR2 SVGIG (reference sequence). Trimming removed 6 bases from V and 2 bases from J, with 10 bases in between. The CDR3 is 12 amino acids. The receptor comes from a woman aged 60 to 75 with COVID-19, enrolled during active disease. The chain is built from TRBV30 and TRBJ1-2; no firm D call. The source material was peripheral blood. This chain's CDR3 is CACHSGNYGYTF. The CDR3 DNA follows: TGTGCCTGCCACAGCGGGAACTATGGCTACACCTTC. The complete variable domain, with remaining parts taken from reference TRBV30 and TRBJ1-2, reads SQTIHQWPATLVQPVGSPLSLECTVEGTSNPNLYWYRQAAGRGLQLLFYSVGIGQISSEVPQNLSASRPQDRQFILSSKKLLLSDSGFYLCACHSGNYGYTFGSGTRLTVV.